These T cell receptor beta chains were read from a single sample in a study of T-cell reconstitution after alpha-beta-depleted transplantation in children. A single record per CDR3 protein comes from TCRdb applying MiXCR to the PCR reads. The sample contains 360,000 or so distinct CDR3 sequences, 20% of which appear only once. The sample was PBMCs from the stem cell graft donor, taken from the stem cell graft. The receptors were gathered from a human donor who donated a stem cell graft to a child with acute myeloid leukemia. CDR3s include the opening cysteine and the closing phenylalanine or tryptophan. The D gene is left open where the match is weak.

d_gene: -; j_gene: TRBJ2-1; v_gene: TRBV7-2; CDR3aa: CASSPNRPHEQFF
d_gene: TRBD1; j_gene: TRBJ1-2; v_gene: TRBV10-3; CDR3aa: CAISTTGTGGNYGYTF
d_gene: -; j_gene: TRBJ2-1; v_gene: TRBV12-3/TRBV12-4; CDR3aa: CASRPSGMGNEQFF
d_gene: TRBD2; j_gene: TRBJ2-2; v_gene: TRBV4-2; CDR3aa: CASSQAPGLAGGRGAGELFF
d_gene: TRBD2; j_gene: TRBJ2-1; v_gene: TRBV13; CDR3aa: CASSRDYLGNEQFF
d_gene: TRBD2; j_gene: TRBJ2-1; v_gene: TRBV12-3/TRBV12-4; CDR3aa: CASSLLGLAGYNEQFF
d_gene: -; j_gene: TRBJ2-1; v_gene: TRBV12-3/TRBV12-4; CDR3aa: CASSSPGVNRNEQFF
d_gene: TRBD1; j_gene: TRBJ2-7; v_gene: TRBV27; CDR3aa: CASSNPGTALGEQYF
d_gene: -; j_gene: TRBJ1-1; v_gene: TRBV20-1; CDR3aa: CSARIGSYNTEAFF
d_gene: -; j_gene: TRBJ1-3; v_gene: TRBV4-2; CDR3aa: CASSQVQVGYTIYF
d_gene: -; j_gene: TRBJ2-3; v_gene: TRBV20-1; CDR3aa: CSPAETDTDTQYF
d_gene: -; j_gene: TRBJ2-5; v_gene: TRBV5-6; CDR3aa: CASSFHLILGYQETQYF
d_gene: TRBD2; j_gene: TRBJ2-3; v_gene: TRBV4-2; CDR3aa: CASSQRLAGDTDTQYF
d_gene: TRBD2; j_gene: TRBJ2-7; v_gene: TRBV7-6; CDR3aa: CASSLEPLLAGASLYEQYF
d_gene: TRBD1; j_gene: TRBJ2-1; v_gene: TRBV7-6; CDR3aa: CASSHPGQGIEFF
d_gene: -; j_gene: TRBJ2-3; v_gene: TRBV27; CDR3aa: CASGREGAADTQYF
d_gene: -; j_gene: TRBJ2-2; v_gene: TRBV5-1; CDR3aa: CASSSQGVANTGELFF
d_gene: -; j_gene: TRBJ1-1; v_gene: TRBV4-1; CDR3aa: CASSLGAPRTEAFF
d_gene: -; j_gene: TRBJ1-6; v_gene: TRBV20-1; CDR3aa: CSAKGRGARNSPLHF
d_gene: TRBD2; j_gene: TRBJ2-1; v_gene: TRBV6-5; CDR3aa: CASSYGSGRARNEQFF
d_gene: -; j_gene: TRBJ2-3; v_gene: TRBV10-3; CDR3aa: CAISSRGTSTDTQYF
d_gene: -; j_gene: TRBJ2-7; v_gene: TRBV15; CDR3aa: CATSIQGSYEQYF
d_gene: -; j_gene: TRBJ2-5; v_gene: TRBV28; CDR3aa: CASSPGITETQYF
d_gene: -; j_gene: TRBJ2-1; v_gene: TRBV25-1; CDR3aa: CASSARLASWSYNEQFF
d_gene: TRBD1; j_gene: TRBJ1-4; v_gene: TRBV7-8; CDR3aa: CASSLQDRGATNEKLFF
d_gene: TRBD2; j_gene: TRBJ2-4; v_gene: TRBV20-1; CDR3aa: CSATGLAGIKNIQYF
d_gene: TRBD2; j_gene: TRBJ2-7; v_gene: TRBV5-1; CDR3aa: CASSLLDWGGDEQYF
d_gene: -; j_gene: TRBJ1-4; v_gene: TRBV27; CDR3aa: CASSLVGGENEKLFF
d_gene: TRBD1; j_gene: TRBJ2-5; v_gene: TRBV12-3/TRBV12-4; CDR3aa: CASSLLGGKQTQYF
d_gene: -; j_gene: TRBJ2-7; v_gene: TRBV7-3; CDR3aa: CASSLLGMGEQYF
d_gene: -; j_gene: TRBJ2-5; v_gene: TRBV12-3/TRBV12-4; CDR3aa: CASSLVAGTQETQYF
d_gene: -; j_gene: TRBJ1-1; v_gene: TRBV20-1; CDR3aa: CSARDRRLTNTEAFF
d_gene: TRBD1; j_gene: TRBJ2-6; v_gene: TRBV5-1; CDR3aa: CASGIPWTGGFPGANVLTF
d_gene: TRBD1; j_gene: TRBJ2-7; v_gene: TRBV12-5; CDR3aa: CASGTTGFDYEQYF
d_gene: TRBD1; j_gene: TRBJ1-1; v_gene: TRBV12-3/TRBV12-4; CDR3aa: CASSPGTGGEAFF
d_gene: -; j_gene: TRBJ2-1; v_gene: TRBV5-1; CDR3aa: CASSIQGFEQFF
d_gene: -; j_gene: TRBJ2-2; v_gene: TRBV28; CDR3aa: CASSSLVGIGGELFF
d_gene: -; j_gene: TRBJ2-7; v_gene: TRBV11-2; CDR3aa: CASSFRGFEQYF
d_gene: -; j_gene: TRBJ2-4; v_gene: TRBV28; CDR3aa: CASSDTGQIAKNIQYF
d_gene: TRBD1; j_gene: TRBJ1-3; v_gene: TRBV5-1; CDR3aa: CASSFGPTGRSGNTIYF
d_gene: -; j_gene: TRBJ2-1; v_gene: TRBV28; CDR3aa: CASSSREQFF
d_gene: -; j_gene: TRBJ1-1; v_gene: TRBV6-5; CDR3aa: CASSYLGSTEAFF
d_gene: TRBD1; j_gene: TRBJ2-6; v_gene: TRBV24-1; CDR3aa: CATSGGTVHSGANVLTF
d_gene: -; j_gene: TRBJ2-7; v_gene: TRBV21-1; CDR3aa: CASSKSSGREYEQYF
d_gene: -; j_gene: TRBJ1-1; v_gene: TRBV20-1; CDR3aa: CSARGLRYTEAFF
d_gene: -; j_gene: TRBJ2-3; v_gene: TRBV11-2; CDR3aa: CASSPNGLATDTQYF
d_gene: -; j_gene: TRBJ1-1; v_gene: TRBV20-1; CDR3aa: CSARRAGGIEAFF
d_gene: -; j_gene: TRBJ2-1; v_gene: TRBV20-1; CDR3aa: CSAKRTINEQFF
d_gene: TRBD2; j_gene: TRBJ2-7; v_gene: TRBV18; CDR3aa: CASSPGLAGSYEQYF
d_gene: TRBD1; j_gene: TRBJ2-3; v_gene: TRBV4-3; CDR3aa: CASKEQGASVDTQYF
d_gene: TRBD2; j_gene: TRBJ2-7; v_gene: TRBV20-1; CDR3aa: CSALTDSGSYEQYF
d_gene: -; j_gene: TRBJ2-1; v_gene: TRBV29-1; CDR3aa: CSVPFDSLSYNEQFF
d_gene: TRBD1; j_gene: TRBJ2-1; v_gene: TRBV28; CDR3aa: CASSSGDSSNNEQFF
d_gene: TRBD2; j_gene: TRBJ2-1; v_gene: TRBV29-1; CDR3aa: CSVEDQGGRSVYNEQFF
d_gene: TRBD2; j_gene: TRBJ2-7; v_gene: TRBV20-1; CDR3aa: CSARSRLAPLEQYF
d_gene: TRBD2; j_gene: TRBJ2-7; v_gene: TRBV20-1; CDR3aa: CSARAASGSLYEQYF
d_gene: -; j_gene: TRBJ2-5; v_gene: TRBV5-4; CDR3aa: CASSAAGSVETQYF